These 5 T cell receptor beta chains were sequenced from one sample in a study of human T cells and chemical hapten exposure. MiXCR was run by TCRdb on the RACE reads, yielding one entry per CDR3 protein. The data show some 340,000 distinct CDR3 sequences, under 8% seen once. Time point in this sample: patch test 1, 2 weeks after DPC sensitization. As for treatment: therapeutic diphenylcyclopropenone sensitization with weekly scalp DPC. Sample: whole blood, taken in connection with sensitization to the hapten diphenylcyclopropenone (DPC). These receptors were taken from a young woman with alopecia areata. Some clones in this sample may be carry-over from other donors' samples.

This clonotype was observed at least ten times. V and J are TRBV6-5 and TRBJ2-2, with D perhaps TRBD1 (5 bases). The germline V gene has CDR1 MNHEY and CDR2 SVGAGI. The CDR3 sequence is 17 residues long. The V gene lost 2 bases and the J gene lost 4 bases, with 17 bases spanning the gap. Here the CDR3 DNA reads TGTGCCAGCAGTTACGACGGAGCAGGGCGTCGCACCGGGGAGCTGTTTTTT. Its translation is CASSYDGAGRRTGELFF.

In this sample, this clonotype turned up a few times. The chain couples TRBV28 to TRBJ2-7, with 8 nucleotides matching TRBD1. This CDR3 has 14 amino acids. V lost 4 bases to trimming and J lost 5 bases; unmatched junction nucleotides: 7. CDR1 MDHEN and CDR2 SYDVKM come from the germline V gene. CDR3 sequence reads: CASSSPGQDDEQYF. CDR3 nucleotides: TGTGCCAGCAGTTCTCCGGGACAGGACGACGAGCAGTACTTC.

This clonotype was seen repeatedly, ten times or more. This chain connects TRBV6-6 to TRBJ1-2, with D unclear. The CDR3 has 14 residues. Between the trimmed V and J ends, which lost 5 bases and 1 base, there was a span of 11 bases. Germline CDR1 reads MNHNY; CDR2 reads SVGAGI (reference sequence). CDR3 nucleotide sequence: TGTGCCAGCAGTAGTCAGTCTCGTAACTATGGCTACACCTTC. Protein sequence: CASSSQSRNYGYTF.

The chain joins TRBV7-6 to TRBJ2-5; D gene unclear. This CDR3 spans 13 amino acids. V shed 0 bases and J shed 5 bases, with 7 bases lying between them. Germline CDR1 and CDR2: SGHVS and FNYEAQ. The CDR3 sequence: CASSLAFSETQYF. CDR3 nucleotides: TGTGCCAGCAGCTTAGCGTTTTCCGAGACCCAGTACTTC.

In its sample, this clonotype was seen a few times. The chain has TRBV2 and TRBJ2-3; 8 bases agree with TRBD1. CDR1 is SNHLY, CDR2 FYNNEI, per germline. CDR3 size: 14 residues. Trimming removed 6 bases from V and 4 bases from J; junction bases left unmatched: 6. The CDR3 protein is CASSVGQAADTQYF. The CDR3, as DNA: TGTGCCAGCAGCGTGGGACAGGCCGCAGATACGCAGTATTTT.